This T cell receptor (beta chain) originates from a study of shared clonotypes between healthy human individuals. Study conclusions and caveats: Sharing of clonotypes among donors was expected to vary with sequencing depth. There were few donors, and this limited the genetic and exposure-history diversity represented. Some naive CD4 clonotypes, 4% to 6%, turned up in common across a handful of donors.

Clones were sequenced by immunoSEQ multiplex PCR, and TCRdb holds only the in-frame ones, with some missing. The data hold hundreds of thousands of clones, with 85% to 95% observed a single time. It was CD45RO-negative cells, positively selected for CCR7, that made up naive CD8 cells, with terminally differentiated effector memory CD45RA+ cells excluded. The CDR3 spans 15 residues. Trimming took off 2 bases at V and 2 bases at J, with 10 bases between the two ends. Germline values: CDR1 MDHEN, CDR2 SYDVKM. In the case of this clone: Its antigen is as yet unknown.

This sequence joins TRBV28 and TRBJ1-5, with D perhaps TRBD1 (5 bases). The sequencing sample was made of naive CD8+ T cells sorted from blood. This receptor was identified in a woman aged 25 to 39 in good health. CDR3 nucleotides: TGTGCCAGCAGTTTAGGGGGGATGGGCAATCAGCCCCAGCATTTT. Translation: CASSLGGMGNQPQHF. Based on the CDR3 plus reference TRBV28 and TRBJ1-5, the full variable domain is DVKVTQSSRYLVKRTGEKVFLECVQDMDHENMFWYRQDPGLGLRLIYFSYDVKMKEKGDIPEGYSVSREKKERFSLILESASTNQTSMYLCASSLGGMGNQPQHFGDGTRLSIL.